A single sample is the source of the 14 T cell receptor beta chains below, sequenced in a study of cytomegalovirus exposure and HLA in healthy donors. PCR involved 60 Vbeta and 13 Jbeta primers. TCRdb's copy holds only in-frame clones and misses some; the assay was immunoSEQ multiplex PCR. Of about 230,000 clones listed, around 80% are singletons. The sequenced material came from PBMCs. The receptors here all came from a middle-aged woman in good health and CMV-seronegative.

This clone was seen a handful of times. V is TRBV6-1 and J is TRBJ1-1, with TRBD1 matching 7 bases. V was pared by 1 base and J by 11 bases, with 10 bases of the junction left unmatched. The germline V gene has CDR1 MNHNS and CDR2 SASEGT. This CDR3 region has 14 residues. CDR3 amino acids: CASSEVWDSGWAFF. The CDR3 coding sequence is TGTGCCAGCAGTGAAGTCTGGGACAGCGGGTGGGCTTTCTTT.

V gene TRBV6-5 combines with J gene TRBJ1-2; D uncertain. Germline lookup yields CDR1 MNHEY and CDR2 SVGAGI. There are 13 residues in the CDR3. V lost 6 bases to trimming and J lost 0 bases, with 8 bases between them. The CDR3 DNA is TGTGCCAGCAGAAGTACAACTAACTATGGCTACACCTTC. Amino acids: CASRSTTNYGYTF.

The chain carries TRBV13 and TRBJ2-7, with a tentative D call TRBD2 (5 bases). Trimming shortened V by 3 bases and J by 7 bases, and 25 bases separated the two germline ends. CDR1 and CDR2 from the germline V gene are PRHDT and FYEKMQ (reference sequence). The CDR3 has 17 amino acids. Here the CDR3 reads CASSLGRERDAGKEQYF. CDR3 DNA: TGTGCCAGCAGCTTGGGAAGGGAGAGGGATGCTGGTAAAGAGCAGTACTTC.

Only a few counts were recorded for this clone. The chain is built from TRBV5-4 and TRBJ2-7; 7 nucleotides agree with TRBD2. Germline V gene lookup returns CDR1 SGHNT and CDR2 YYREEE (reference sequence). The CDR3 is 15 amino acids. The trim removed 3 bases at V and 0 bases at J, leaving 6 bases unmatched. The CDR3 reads CASSSAGFSSYEQYF. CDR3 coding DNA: TGTGCCAGCAGCTCAGCGGGGTTTAGCTCCTACGAGCAGTACTTC.

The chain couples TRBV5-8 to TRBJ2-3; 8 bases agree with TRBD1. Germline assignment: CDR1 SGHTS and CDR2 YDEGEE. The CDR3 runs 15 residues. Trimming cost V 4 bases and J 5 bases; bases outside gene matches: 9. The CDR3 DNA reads TGTGCCAGCAGCCCCGGGACAGGTGCTGGAGATACGCAGTATTTT. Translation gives CASSPGTGAGDTQYF.

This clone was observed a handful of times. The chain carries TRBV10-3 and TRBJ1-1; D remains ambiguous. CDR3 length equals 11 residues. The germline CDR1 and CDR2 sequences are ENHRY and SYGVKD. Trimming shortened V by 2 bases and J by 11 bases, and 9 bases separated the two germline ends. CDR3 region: CAISEAGVAFF. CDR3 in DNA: TGTGCCATCAGTGAGGCCGGTGTTGCTTTCTTT.

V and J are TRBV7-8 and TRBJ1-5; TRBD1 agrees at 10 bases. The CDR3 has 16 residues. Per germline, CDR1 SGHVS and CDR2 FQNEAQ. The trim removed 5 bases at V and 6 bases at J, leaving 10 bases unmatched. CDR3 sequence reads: CASSPWRDRGSQPQHF. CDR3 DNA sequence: TGTGCCAGCAGCCCCTGGCGGGACAGGGGTAGTCAGCCCCAGCATTTT.

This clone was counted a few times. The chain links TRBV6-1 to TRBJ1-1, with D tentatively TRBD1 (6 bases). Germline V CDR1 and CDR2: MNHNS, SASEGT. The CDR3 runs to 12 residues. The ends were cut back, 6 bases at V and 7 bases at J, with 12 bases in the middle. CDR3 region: CASSARGGEAFF. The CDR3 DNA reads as TGTGCCAGCAGCGCCCGAGGGGGTGAAGCTTTCTTT.

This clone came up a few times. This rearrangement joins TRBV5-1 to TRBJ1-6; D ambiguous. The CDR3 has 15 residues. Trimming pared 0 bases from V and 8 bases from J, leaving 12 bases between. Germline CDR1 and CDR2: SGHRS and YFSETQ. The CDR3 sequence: CASSLVSGFDSPLHF. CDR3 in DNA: TGCGCCAGCAGCTTGGTATCGGGGTTTGATTCACCCCTCCACTTT.

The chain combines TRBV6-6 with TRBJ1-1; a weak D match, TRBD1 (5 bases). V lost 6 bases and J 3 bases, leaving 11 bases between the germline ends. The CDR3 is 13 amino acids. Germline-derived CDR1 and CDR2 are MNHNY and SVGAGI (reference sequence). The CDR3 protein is CASRPDSHTEAFF. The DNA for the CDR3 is TGTGCCAGCAGACCTGACAGTCACACTGAAGCTTTCTTT.

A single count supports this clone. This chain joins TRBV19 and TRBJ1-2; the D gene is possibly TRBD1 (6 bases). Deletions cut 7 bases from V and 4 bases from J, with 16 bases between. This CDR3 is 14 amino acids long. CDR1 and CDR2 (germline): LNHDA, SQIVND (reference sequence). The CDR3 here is CASIPGGQLYGYTF. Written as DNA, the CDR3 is TGTGCCAGTATCCCGGGGGGACAACTCTATGGCTACACCTTC. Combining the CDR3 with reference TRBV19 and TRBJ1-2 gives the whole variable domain DGGITQSPKYLFRKEGQNVTLSCEQNLNHDAMYWYRQDPGQGLRLIYYSQIVNDFQKGDIAEGYSVSREKKESFPLTVTSAQKNPTAFYLCASIPGGQLYGYTFGSGTRLTVV.

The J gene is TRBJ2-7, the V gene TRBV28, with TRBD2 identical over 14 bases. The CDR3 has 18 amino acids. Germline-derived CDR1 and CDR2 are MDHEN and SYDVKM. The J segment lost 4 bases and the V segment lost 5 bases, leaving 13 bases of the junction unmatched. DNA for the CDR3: TGTGCCAGCAGTCCGACTAGCGGGGGGGTAGCCCAGAATTACGAGCAGTACTTC. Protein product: CASSPTSGGVAQNYEQYF.

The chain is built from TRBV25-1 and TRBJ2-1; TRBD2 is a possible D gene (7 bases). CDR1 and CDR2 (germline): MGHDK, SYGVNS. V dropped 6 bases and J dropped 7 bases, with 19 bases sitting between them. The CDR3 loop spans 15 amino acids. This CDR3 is CASSEGGLAGNEQFF. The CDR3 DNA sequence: TGTGCCAGCAGCGAGGGGGGGCTTGCGGGGAATGAGCAGTTCTTC.

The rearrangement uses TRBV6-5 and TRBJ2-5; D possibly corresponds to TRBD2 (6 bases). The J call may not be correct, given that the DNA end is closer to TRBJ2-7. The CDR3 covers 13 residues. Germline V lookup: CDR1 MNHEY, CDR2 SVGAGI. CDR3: CASSQGLFYEQYF. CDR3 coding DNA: TGTGCCAGCTCCCAGGGACTTTTCTACGAGCAGTACTTC.